The source of this T cell receptor beta chain is a study of blood T cell repertoires in COVID-19. The germline V gene encodes CDR1 SGHKS and CDR2 YYEKEE (reference sequence). The CDR3 has 16 amino acids. J gave up 0 bases and V 3 bases, and 5 bases lay outside the gene matches. The protocol was immunoSEQ multiplex PCR, while the TCRdb copy is restricted to in-frame clones and leaves out a portion. The data contain around 250,000 clones, 70% to 90% of them singletons. This clone was seen a few times. This clonotype was obtained from a woman between 45 and 65 years old who had recovered from COVID-19. Sequencing was carried out using PBMCs or T cells enriched from blood (not recorded which). This chain joins TRBV5-5 and TRBJ2-1; 8 positions match TRBD2. This CDR3 reads CASSSVSGISYNEQFF. The CDR3 bases are TGTGCCAGCAGCTCCGTTAGCGGGATCTCCTACAATGAGCAGTTCTTC.